The rows below give T cell receptor beta chains drawn from one sample of a study of shared clonotypes between healthy human individuals. The protocol was immunoSEQ multiplex PCR, while the TCRdb copy is restricted to in-frame clones and leaves out a portion. The top ten clones hold around 0.4% of a sample with roughly 2.2 million clones, more than 80% of them seen once. The sample comprised naive CD4+ T cells from PBMCs. These receptors were obtained from a young man in good health. Some clones in this sample may be carry-over from other donors' samples. Both conserved end residues are part of each CDR3. Each record gives: V gene, J gene, clone size, D gene, CDR3 protein, CDR3 DNA. A D gene is named only where the DNA matches it firmly. Expanded clones get a size class; other rows say once, few or many, or leave the size out.

v_gene: TRBV5-6
j_gene: TRBJ2-7
abundance: -
d_gene: -
CDR3aa: CASSLVTVSYEQYF
CDR3nt: TGTGCCAGCAGCTTGGTTACGGTTTCCTACGAGCAGTACTTC

v_gene: TRBV2
j_gene: TRBJ2-7
abundance: -
d_gene: -
CDR3aa: CASRGTTYEQYF
CDR3nt: TGTGCCAGCAGGGGCACGACCTACGAGCAGTACTTC

v_gene: TRBV5-6
j_gene: TRBJ2-2
abundance: -
d_gene: -
CDR3aa: CASSLVGGTGELFF
CDR3nt: TGTGCCAGCAGCTTGGTCGGTGGCACCGGGGAGCTGTTTTTT

v_gene: TRBV10-3
j_gene: TRBJ2-7
abundance: -
d_gene: -
CDR3aa: CAISVGSYEQYF
CDR3nt: TGTGCCATCAGTGTAGGTTCCTACGAGCAGTACTTC

v_gene: TRBV6-6
j_gene: TRBJ1-5
abundance: -
d_gene: -
CDR3aa: CASSYGGSPSNQPQHF
CDR3nt: TGTGCCAGCAGTTACGGGGGGAGCCCTAGCAATCAGCCCCAGCATTTT

v_gene: TRBV7-9
j_gene: TRBJ2-3
abundance: once
d_gene: -
CDR3aa: CASSFRGDTQYF
CDR3nt: TGTGCCAGCAGCTTTCGTGGAGATACGCAGTATTTT

v_gene: TRBV7-2
j_gene: TRBJ2-2
abundance: once
d_gene: -
CDR3aa: CASRPKPRYTGELFF
CDR3nt: TGTGCCAGCAGACCCAAACCGCGGTACACCGGGGAGCTGTTTTTT

v_gene: TRBV7-9
j_gene: TRBJ2-5
abundance: few
d_gene: TRBD2
CDR3aa: CASGRGEETQYF
CDR3nt: TGTGCCAGCGGGCGGGGGGAAGAGACCCAGTACTTC

v_gene: TRBV11-3
j_gene: TRBJ2-2
abundance: -
d_gene: TRBD1
CDR3aa: CASSIGTGSTGELFF
CDR3nt: TGTGCCAGCAGCATCGGGACAGGGAGCACCGGGGAGCTGTTTTTT

v_gene: TRBV28
j_gene: TRBJ2-7
abundance: -
d_gene: TRBD1
CDR3aa: CASRIRTGSYEQYF
CDR3nt: TGTGCCAGCAGAATCAGGACAGGCTCCTACGAGCAGTACTTC

v_gene: TRBV28
j_gene: TRBJ1-2
abundance: -
d_gene: TRBD1
CDR3aa: CASSSGQGHGYTF
CDR3nt: TGTGCCAGCAGTTCGGGACAGGGTCATGGCTACACCTTC

v_gene: TRBV19
j_gene: TRBJ2-5
abundance: -
d_gene: TRBD1
CDR3aa: CASSIGQGLETQYF
CDR3nt: TGTGCCAGTAGTATCGGACAGGGCCTGGAGACCCAGTACTTC

v_gene: TRBV4-2
j_gene: TRBJ2-2
abundance: once
d_gene: -
CDR3aa: CASSQKAAGELFF
CDR3nt: TGTGCCAGCAGCCAAAAGGCAGCCGGGGAGCTGTTTTTT

v_gene: TRBV19
j_gene: TRBJ2-6
abundance: -
d_gene: -
CDR3aa: CATPSDSGANVLTF
CDR3nt: TGTGCCACCCCGTCGGACTCTGGGGCCAACGTCCTGACTTTC

v_gene: TRBV20-1
j_gene: TRBJ2-3
abundance: -
d_gene: TRBD2
CDR3aa: CSARRREAPYF
CDR3nt: TGCAGTGCTAGACGGCGGGAGGCGCCGTATTTT

v_gene: TRBV11-3
j_gene: TRBJ2-1
abundance: -
d_gene: -
CDR3aa: CASSSDRVNEQFF
CDR3nt: TGTGCCAGCAGCTCGGACAGAGTGAATGAGCAGTTCTTC

v_gene: TRBV7-2
j_gene: TRBJ2-3
abundance: -
d_gene: -
CDR3aa: CASSLLGRGENTDTQYF
CDR3nt: TGTGCCAGCAGCCTCTTAGGCCGCGGGGAGAACACAGATACGCAGTATTTT

v_gene: TRBV5-1
j_gene: TRBJ2-5
abundance: once
d_gene: TRBD1
CDR3aa: CASRVVGTGLETQYF
CDR3nt: TGCGCCAGCAGAGTGGTAGGGACAGGGTTGGAGACCCAGTACTTC

v_gene: TRBV6-5
j_gene: TRBJ2-2
abundance: once
d_gene: TRBD2
CDR3aa: CASRRDSGLPGELFF
CDR3nt: TGTGCCAGCAGAAGGGATAGCGGGCTCCCCGGGGAGCTGTTTTTT

v_gene: TRBV28
j_gene: TRBJ2-2
abundance: -
d_gene: -
CDR3aa: CASSGANTGELFF
CDR3nt: TGTGCCAGCAGCGGGGCGAACACCGGGGAGCTGTTTTTT

v_gene: TRBV7-9
j_gene: TRBJ2-1
abundance: once
d_gene: -
CDR3aa: CASTYTGNEQFF
CDR3nt: TGTGCCAGCACCTACACAGGGAATGAGCAGTTCTTC

v_gene: TRBV27
j_gene: TRBJ1-2
abundance: -
d_gene: -
CDR3aa: CASSLRRGEGYTF
CDR3nt: TGTGCCAGCAGTTTGCGCAGGGGCGAGGGCTACACCTTC

v_gene: TRBV4-1
j_gene: TRBJ2-2
abundance: -
d_gene: -
CDR3aa: CASSQVDYKPGELFF
CDR3nt: TGCGCCAGCAGCCAAGTCGACTACAAACCCGGGGAGCTGTTTTTT

v_gene: TRBV10-3
j_gene: TRBJ2-2
abundance: once
d_gene: -
CDR3aa: CAISGRDRGAGELFF
CDR3nt: TGTGCCATCAGTGGGCGGGACAGAGGAGCCGGGGAGCTGTTTTTT

v_gene: TRBV5-1
j_gene: TRBJ2-5
abundance: -
d_gene: TRBD2
CDR3aa: CASSLLLAGGQETQYF
CDR3nt: TGCGCCAGCAGCTTGCTACTAGCGGGAGGTCAAGAGACCCAGTACTTC

v_gene: TRBV2
j_gene: TRBJ2-7
abundance: few
d_gene: -
CDR3aa: CASSEGGEQYF
CDR3nt: TGTGCCAGCAGTGAAGGTGGGGAGCAGTACTTC

v_gene: TRBV18
j_gene: TRBJ2-7
abundance: -
d_gene: TRBD1
CDR3aa: CASSPPGQRNNEQYF
CDR3nt: TGTGCCAGCTCACCACCGGGACAGCGTAACAACGAGCAGTACTTC

v_gene: TRBV9
j_gene: TRBJ2-2
abundance: -
d_gene: -
CDR3aa: CASSWPGELFF
CDR3nt: TGTGCCAGCAGCTGGCCCGGGGAGCTGTTTTTT

v_gene: TRBV19
j_gene: TRBJ1-1
abundance: -
d_gene: -
CDR3aa: CASSPQQVANTEAFF
CDR3nt: TGTGCCAGTAGTCCGCAACAGGTAGCGAACACTGAAGCTTTCTTT

v_gene: TRBV21-1
j_gene: TRBJ2-1
abundance: -
d_gene: -
CDR3aa: CASRGGILGRNNEQFF
CDR3nt: TGTGCCAGCAGAGGCGGGATACTTGGAAGGAACAATGAGCAGTTCTTC

v_gene: TRBV5-1
j_gene: TRBJ2-7
abundance: -
d_gene: TRBD2
CDR3aa: CASSFTPRGGRRVEQYF
CDR3nt: TGCGCCAGCAGCTTTACGCCAAGGGGCGGGAGGAGGGTCGAGCAGTACTTC

v_gene: TRBV19
j_gene: TRBJ2-3
abundance: -
d_gene: TRBD1
CDR3aa: CASSKGQGWDTQYF
CDR3nt: TGTGCCAGTTCGAAGGGACAGGGATGGGATACGCAGTATTTT

v_gene: TRBV4-2
j_gene: TRBJ2-5
abundance: -
d_gene: TRBD2
CDR3aa: CASSQSGLADTQETQYF
CDR3nt: TGTGCCAGCAGCCAATCGGGACTAGCGGATACACAAGAGACCCAGTACTTC

v_gene: TRBV4-1
j_gene: TRBJ2-2
abundance: -
d_gene: -
CDR3aa: CASSLTGGNTGELFF
CDR3nt: TGCGCCAGCAGCCTTACGGGTGGGAACACCGGGGAGCTGTTTTTT

v_gene: TRBV7-8
j_gene: TRBJ2-7
abundance: -
d_gene: TRBD1
CDR3aa: CASSWRRTGSYEQYF
CDR3nt: TGTGCCAGCAGCTGGAGGCGGACAGGTTCCTACGAGCAGTACTTC

v_gene: TRBV5-4
j_gene: TRBJ2-7
abundance: once
d_gene: TRBD2
CDR3aa: CASSLVGGGPRNEQYF
CDR3nt: TGTGCCAGCAGCTTGGTCGGGGGAGGGCCGAGGAACGAGCAGTACTTC

v_gene: TRBV28
j_gene: TRBJ2-7
abundance: -
d_gene: TRBD2
CDR3aa: CASSWTSGPSEQYF
CDR3nt: TGTGCCAGCAGCTGGACTAGCGGCCCCTCCGAGCAGTACTTC

v_gene: TRBV5-4
j_gene: TRBJ2-2
abundance: -
d_gene: -
CDR3aa: CASSPEVGRNTGELFF
CDR3nt: TGTGCCAGCAGCCCCGAGGTGGGGCGGAACACCGGGGAGCTGTTTTTT

v_gene: TRBV7-8
j_gene: TRBJ1-2
abundance: once
d_gene: -
CDR3aa: CASSPVGAPANYGYTF
CDR3nt: TGTGCCAGCAGCCCCGTCGGGGCCCCAGCTAACTATGGCTACACCTTC

v_gene: TRBV6-5
j_gene: TRBJ2-1
abundance: -
d_gene: TRBD2
CDR3aa: CASSYLSGRRGDEQFF
CDR3nt: TGTGCCAGCAGTTACCTTAGCGGGAGGCGCGGTGATGAGCAGTTCTTC

v_gene: TRBV2
j_gene: TRBJ1-5
abundance: -
d_gene: -
CDR3aa: CASRRTGDQPQHF
CDR3nt: TGTGCCAGCAGACGGACCGGGGATCAGCCCCAGCATTTT

v_gene: TRBV6-5
j_gene: TRBJ1-2
abundance: -
d_gene: TRBD1
CDR3aa: CASSLDRGDRYGYTF
CDR3nt: TGTGCCAGCAGCTTAGACAGGGGCGATCGCTATGGCTACACCTTC

v_gene: TRBV20-1
j_gene: TRBJ2-3
abundance: -
d_gene: -
CDR3aa: CSGLVSDTQYF
CDR3nt: TGCAGTGGGCTAGTCTCAGATACGCAGTATTTT

v_gene: TRBV6-6
j_gene: TRBJ2-3
abundance: -
d_gene: TRBD1
CDR3aa: CASSNRGQPDTQYF
CDR3nt: TGTGCCAGCAGTAACAGGGGGCAGCCGGATACGCAGTATTTT

v_gene: TRBV6-6
j_gene: TRBJ1-1
abundance: -
d_gene: TRBD1
CDR3aa: CASSYGDRADSGAFF
CDR3nt: TGTGCCAGCAGTTACGGGGACAGGGCGGACTCAGGAGCTTTCTTT

v_gene: TRBV10-3
j_gene: TRBJ1-1
abundance: -
d_gene: -
CDR3aa: CATRPTSNTEAFF
CDR3nt: TGTGCCACTAGACCTACTTCAAACACTGAAGCTTTCTTT

v_gene: TRBV5-1
j_gene: TRBJ1-2
abundance: -
d_gene: -
CDR3aa: CASSFGGSGYGYTF
CDR3nt: TGCGCCAGCAGCTTTGGGGGGAGTGGATATGGCTACACCTTC

v_gene: TRBV11-1
j_gene: TRBJ2-3
abundance: -
d_gene: -
CDR3aa: CASSLRWWATDTQYF
CDR3nt: TGTGCCAGCAGCCTAAGGTGGTGGGCCACAGATACGCAGTATTTT

v_gene: TRBV11-2
j_gene: TRBJ1-4
abundance: once
d_gene: -
CDR3aa: CASSLVGGTRGKLFF
CDR3nt: TGTGCCAGCAGCTTAGTCGGGGGGACACGCGGAAAACTGTTTTTT

v_gene: TRBV5-1
j_gene: TRBJ1-1
abundance: -
d_gene: -
CDR3aa: CASSLGHQNTEAFF
CDR3nt: TGCGCCAGCAGCTTGGGACATCAGAACACTGAAGCTTTCTTT

v_gene: TRBV27
j_gene: TRBJ2-7
abundance: -
d_gene: TRBD2
CDR3aa: CASSSPAGTSYEQYF
CDR3nt: TGTGCCAGCAGTTCCCCCGCCGGGACTAGCTACGAGCAGTACTTC

v_gene: TRBV5-1
j_gene: TRBJ2-3
abundance: -
d_gene: TRBD2
CDR3aa: CASSPGLSVSTDTQYF
CDR3nt: TGCGCCAGCAGCCCGGGACTATCAGTTAGCACAGATACGCAGTATTTT

v_gene: TRBV9
j_gene: TRBJ2-5
abundance: -
d_gene: -
CDR3aa: CASSPITRGETQYF
CDR3nt: TGTGCCAGCAGCCCGATCACTAGGGGCGAGACCCAGTACTTC